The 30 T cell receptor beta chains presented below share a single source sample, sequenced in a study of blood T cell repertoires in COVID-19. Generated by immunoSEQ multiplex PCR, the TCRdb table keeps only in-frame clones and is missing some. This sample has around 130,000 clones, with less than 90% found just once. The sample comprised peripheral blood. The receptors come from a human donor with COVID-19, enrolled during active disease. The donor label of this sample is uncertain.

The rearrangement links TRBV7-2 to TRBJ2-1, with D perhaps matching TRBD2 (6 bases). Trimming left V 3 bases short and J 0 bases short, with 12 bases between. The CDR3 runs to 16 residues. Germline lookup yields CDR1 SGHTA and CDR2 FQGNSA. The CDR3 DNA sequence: TGTGCCAGCAGCTTTATCGGGGGTAGCTCCTACAATGAGCAGTTCTTC. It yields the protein CASSFIGGSSYNEQFF.

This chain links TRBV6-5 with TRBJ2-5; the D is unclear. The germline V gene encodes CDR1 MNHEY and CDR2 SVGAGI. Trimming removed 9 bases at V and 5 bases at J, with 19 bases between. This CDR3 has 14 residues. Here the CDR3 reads CASRSTPEIETQYF. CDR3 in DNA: TGTGCCAGTAGATCGACTCCCGAAATCGAGACCCAGTACTTC.

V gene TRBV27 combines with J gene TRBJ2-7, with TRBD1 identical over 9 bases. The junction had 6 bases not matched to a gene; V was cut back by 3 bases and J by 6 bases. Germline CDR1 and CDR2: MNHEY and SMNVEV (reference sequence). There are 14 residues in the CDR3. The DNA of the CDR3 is TGTGCCAGCAGTTTGGGACAGGGTATTGCCGAGCAGTACTTC. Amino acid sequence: CASSLGQGIAEQYF.

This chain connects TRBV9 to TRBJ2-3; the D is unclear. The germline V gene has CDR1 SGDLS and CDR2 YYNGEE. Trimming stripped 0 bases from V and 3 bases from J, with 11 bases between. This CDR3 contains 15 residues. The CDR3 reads CASSVDGPATDTQYF. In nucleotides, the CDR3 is TGTGCCAGCAGCGTAGATGGCCCAGCGACAGATACGCAGTATTTT.

CDR3 protein: CSATLGREAFF. CDR3 sequence (DNA): TGCAGCGCTACCCTGGGGCGAGAGGCTTTCTTT. The chain couples TRBV29-1 to TRBJ1-1; perhaps TRBD1 as D (5 bases). Germline loops: CDR1 SQVTM, CDR2 ANQGSEA. The CDR3 sequence is 11 residues long. V lost 7 bases and J lost 11, with 17 bases in between.

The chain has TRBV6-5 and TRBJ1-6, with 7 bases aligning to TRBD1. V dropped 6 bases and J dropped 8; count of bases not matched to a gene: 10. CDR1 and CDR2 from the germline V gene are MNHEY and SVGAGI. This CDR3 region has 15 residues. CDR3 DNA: TGTGCCAGCAGGATACAGGGGACATGGGATTCACCCCTCCACTTT. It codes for CASRIQGTWDSPLHF.

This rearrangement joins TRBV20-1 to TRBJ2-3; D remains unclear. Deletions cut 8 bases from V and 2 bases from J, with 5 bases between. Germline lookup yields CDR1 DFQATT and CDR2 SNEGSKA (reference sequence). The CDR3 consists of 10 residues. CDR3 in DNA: TGCAGTACTTTCACAGATACGCAGTATTTT. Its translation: CSTFTDTQYF.

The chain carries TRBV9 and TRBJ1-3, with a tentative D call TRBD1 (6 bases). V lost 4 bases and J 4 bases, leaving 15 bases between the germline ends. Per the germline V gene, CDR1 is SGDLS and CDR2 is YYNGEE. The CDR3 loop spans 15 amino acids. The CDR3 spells CASSPRTAGGNTIYF. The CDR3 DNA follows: TGTGCCAGCAGCCCCCGGACAGCGGGAGGAAACACCATATATTTT.

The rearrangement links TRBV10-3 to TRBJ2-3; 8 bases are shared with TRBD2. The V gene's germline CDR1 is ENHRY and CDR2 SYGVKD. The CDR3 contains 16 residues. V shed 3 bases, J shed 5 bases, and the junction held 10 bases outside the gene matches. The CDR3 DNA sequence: TGTGCCATCAGTGAAATCCCGGGGGGGCGGGGAGATACGCAGTATTTT. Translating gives CAISEIPGGRGDTQYF.

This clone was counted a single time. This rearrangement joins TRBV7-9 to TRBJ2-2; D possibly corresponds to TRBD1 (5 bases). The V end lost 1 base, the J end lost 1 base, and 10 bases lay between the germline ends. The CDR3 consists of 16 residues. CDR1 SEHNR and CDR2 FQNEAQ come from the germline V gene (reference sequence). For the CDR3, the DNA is TGTGCCAGCAGCTTAGAACAGGAGCTGAACACCGGGGAGCTGTTTTTT. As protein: CASSLEQELNTGELFF.

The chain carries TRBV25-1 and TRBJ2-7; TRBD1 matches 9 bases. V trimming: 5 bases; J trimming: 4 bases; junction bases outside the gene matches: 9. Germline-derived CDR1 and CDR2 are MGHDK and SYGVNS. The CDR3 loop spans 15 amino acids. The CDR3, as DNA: TGTGCCAGCAGTCCCCGGGACAGGGTCTCATACGAGCAGTACTTC. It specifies CASSPRDRVSYEQYF.

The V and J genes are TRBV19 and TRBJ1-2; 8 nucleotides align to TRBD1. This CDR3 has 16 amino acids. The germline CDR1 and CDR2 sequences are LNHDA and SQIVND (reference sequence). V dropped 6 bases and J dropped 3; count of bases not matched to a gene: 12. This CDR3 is CASSKGTGSGDYGYTF. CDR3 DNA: TGTGCCAGTAGCAAAGGGACAGGCTCGGGGGACTATGGCTACACCTTC.

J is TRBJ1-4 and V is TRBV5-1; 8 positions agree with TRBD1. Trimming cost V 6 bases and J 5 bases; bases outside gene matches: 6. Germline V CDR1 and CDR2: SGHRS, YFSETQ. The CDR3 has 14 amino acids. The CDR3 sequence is CASTAGGLNEKLFF. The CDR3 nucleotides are TGCGCCAGCACCGCAGGGGGCCTGAATGAAAAACTGTTTTTT.

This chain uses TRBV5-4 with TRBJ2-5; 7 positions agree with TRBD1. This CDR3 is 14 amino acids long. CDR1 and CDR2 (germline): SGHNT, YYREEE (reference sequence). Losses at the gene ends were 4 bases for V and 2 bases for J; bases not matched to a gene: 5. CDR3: CASSGGQKQETQYF. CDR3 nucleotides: TGTGCCAGCAGCGGGGGACAGAAACAAGAGACCCAGTACTTC.

The chain's CDR3 is CASGDRGQRAFF. In nucleotides, the CDR3 is TGTGCCAGCGGGGACAGGGGGCAGAGAGCTTTCTTT. The rearrangement joins TRBV6-5 to TRBJ1-1, with 12 bases matching TRBD1. The V segment lost 8 bases and the J segment 10 bases; nucleotides outside the gene matches: 5. Germline-derived CDR1 and CDR2 are MNHEY and SVGAGI. This CDR3 is built from 12 residues.

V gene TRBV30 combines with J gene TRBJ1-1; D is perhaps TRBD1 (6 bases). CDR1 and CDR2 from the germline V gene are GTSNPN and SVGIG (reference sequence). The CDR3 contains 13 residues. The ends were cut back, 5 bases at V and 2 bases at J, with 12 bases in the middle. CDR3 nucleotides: TGTGCCTGGGGTGGGGGCCTCAACACTGAAGCTTTCTTT. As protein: CAWGGGLNTEAFF.

The CDR3 reads CASSPPGTPFANTGELFF. The DNA of the CDR3 is TGTGCCAGCTCACCACCGGGGACACCGTTCGCGAACACCGGGGAGCTGTTTTTT. The chain combines TRBV18 with TRBJ2-2; perhaps TRBD1 as D (6 bases). V shed 0 bases and J shed 0 bases, with 14 bases lying between them. The CDR3 is made up of 18 amino acids. Germline V CDR1 and CDR2: KGHSH, LQKENI.

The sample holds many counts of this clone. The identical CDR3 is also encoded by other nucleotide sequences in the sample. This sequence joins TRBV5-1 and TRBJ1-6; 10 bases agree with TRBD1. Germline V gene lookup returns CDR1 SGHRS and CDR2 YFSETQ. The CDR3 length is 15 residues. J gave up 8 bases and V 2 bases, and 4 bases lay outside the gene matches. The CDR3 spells CASSLAGTGDSPLHF. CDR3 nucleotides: TGCGCCAGCAGCTTAGCCGGGACAGGGGATTCACCCCTCCACTTT.

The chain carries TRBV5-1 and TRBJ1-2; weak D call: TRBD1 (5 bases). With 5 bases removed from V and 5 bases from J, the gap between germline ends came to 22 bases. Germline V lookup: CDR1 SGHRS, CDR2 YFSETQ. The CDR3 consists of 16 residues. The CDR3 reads CASRREQVGGTYGYTF. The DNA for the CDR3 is TGCGCCAGCAGACGGGAACAGGTGGGGGGAACTTATGGCTACACCTTC.

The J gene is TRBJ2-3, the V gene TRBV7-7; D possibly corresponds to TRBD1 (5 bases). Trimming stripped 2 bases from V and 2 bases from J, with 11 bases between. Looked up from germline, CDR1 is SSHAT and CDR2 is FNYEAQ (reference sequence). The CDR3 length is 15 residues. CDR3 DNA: TGTGCCAGCAGCTTACAGGGCGCATTCACAGATACGCAGTATTTT. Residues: CASSLQGAFTDTQYF.

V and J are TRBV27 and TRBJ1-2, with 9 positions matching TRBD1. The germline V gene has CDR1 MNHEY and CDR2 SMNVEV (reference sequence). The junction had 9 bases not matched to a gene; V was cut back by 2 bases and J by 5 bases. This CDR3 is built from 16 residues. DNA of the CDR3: TGTGCCAGCAGTTTAAGGGGACAGGGCGTCGGGTATGGCTACACCTTC. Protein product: CASSLRGQGVGYGYTF.

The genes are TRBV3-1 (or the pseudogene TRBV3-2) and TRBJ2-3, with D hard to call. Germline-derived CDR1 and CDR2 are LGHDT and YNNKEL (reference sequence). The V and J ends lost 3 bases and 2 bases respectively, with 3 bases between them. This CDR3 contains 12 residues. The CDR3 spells CASSQATDTQYF. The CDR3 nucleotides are TGTGCCAGCAGCCAGGCCACAGATACGCAGTATTTT.

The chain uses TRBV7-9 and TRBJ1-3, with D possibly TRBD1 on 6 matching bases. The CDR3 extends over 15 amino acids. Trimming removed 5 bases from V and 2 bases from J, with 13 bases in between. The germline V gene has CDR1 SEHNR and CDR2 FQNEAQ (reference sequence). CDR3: CASSPRGNAGNTIYF. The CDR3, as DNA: TGTGCCAGCAGCCCCAGGGGAAATGCTGGAAACACCATATATTTT.

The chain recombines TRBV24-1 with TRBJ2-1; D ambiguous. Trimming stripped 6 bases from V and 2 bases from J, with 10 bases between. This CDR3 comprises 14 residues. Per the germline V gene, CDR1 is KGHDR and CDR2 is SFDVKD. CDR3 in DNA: TGTGCCACCAGTTCCGGGTCACCCTACAATGAGCAGTTCTTC. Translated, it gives CATSSGSPYNEQFF.

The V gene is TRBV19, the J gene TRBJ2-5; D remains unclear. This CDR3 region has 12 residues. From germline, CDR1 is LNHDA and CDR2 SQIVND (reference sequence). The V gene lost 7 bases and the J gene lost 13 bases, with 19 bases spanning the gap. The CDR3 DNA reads TGTGCCAGTACCGACCTCGCCGGGTCGCTGTACTTC. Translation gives CASTDLAGSLYF.

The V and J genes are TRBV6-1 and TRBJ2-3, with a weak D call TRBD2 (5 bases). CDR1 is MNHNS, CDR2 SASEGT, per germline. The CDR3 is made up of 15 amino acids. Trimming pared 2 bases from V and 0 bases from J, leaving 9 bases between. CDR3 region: CASSERSGSTDTQYF. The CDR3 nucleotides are TGTGCCAGCAGTGAAAGGAGCGGCAGCACAGATACGCAGTATTTT.

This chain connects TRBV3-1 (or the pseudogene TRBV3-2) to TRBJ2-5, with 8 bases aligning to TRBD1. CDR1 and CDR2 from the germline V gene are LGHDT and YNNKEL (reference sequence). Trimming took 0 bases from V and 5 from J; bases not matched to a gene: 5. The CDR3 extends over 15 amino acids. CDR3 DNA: TGTGCCAGCAGCCAAGAGGAGGGGGACAGGGAGACCCAGTACTTC. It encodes CASSQEEGDRETQYF.

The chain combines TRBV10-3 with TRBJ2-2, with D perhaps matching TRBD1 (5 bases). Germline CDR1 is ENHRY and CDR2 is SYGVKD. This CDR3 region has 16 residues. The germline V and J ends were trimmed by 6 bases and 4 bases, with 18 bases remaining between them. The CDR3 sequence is CAISPQGMVGTGELFF. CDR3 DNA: TGTGCCATCAGCCCCCAGGGAATGGTGGGCACCGGGGAGCTGTTTTTT.

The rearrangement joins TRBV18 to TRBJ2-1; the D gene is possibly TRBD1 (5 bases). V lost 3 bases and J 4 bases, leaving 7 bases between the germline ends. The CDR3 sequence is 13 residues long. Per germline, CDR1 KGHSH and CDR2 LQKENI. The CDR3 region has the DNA TGTGCCAGCTCACCGGACACGTACAATGAGCAGTTCTTC. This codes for CASSPDTYNEQFF.

The CDR3 DNA follows: TGCGCCAGCAGCTTGGTTCAAGCGACGGAGGGAAACACCATATATTTT. The encoded protein is CASSLVQATEGNTIYF. The genes are TRBV5-1 and TRBJ1-3; D not certain. The germline gives CDR1 SGHRS, CDR2 YFSETQ. Trimming took 0 bases from V and 4 from J, leaving 14 bases between them. This CDR3 contains 16 residues.